This T cell receptor (beta chain) was obtained from a study of blood T cell repertoires in COVID-19. Germline V gene sequence: CDR1 MGHRA, CDR2 YSYEKL. Trimming took off 3 bases at V and 10 bases at J, with 10 bases between the two ends. This CDR3 region has 13 residues. TCRdb keeps only in-frame clones here, not all; method: immunoSEQ multiplex PCR. The sample lists about 260,000 clones, around 80% occurring once. The TCR comes from a young man with acute COVID-19. This chain joins TRBV4-1 and TRBJ1-6, with a tentative D call TRBD1 (5 bases). The material sequenced was PBMCs or T cells enriched from blood (not recorded which). DNA for the CDR3: TGCGCCAGCAGCCAGGAGGGGTTCTCACCCCTCCACTTT. This codes for CASSQEGFSPLHF.